This T cell receptor (beta chain) was retrieved from a study of T cells in Graves' hyperthyroidism and ophthalmopathy. This clonotype was counted at least ten times. Using RNA transcripts as the source, TCR beta CDR3 regions were amplified. Researchers ran a first-round RT-PCR on the TCR CDR3 using the HTBI primer set. From the multiplex PCR reads, TCRdb called clonotypes with MiXCR, one entry per CDR3 protein. In the table there are about 570,000 distinct CDR3 sequences, just over 45% of which are singletons. The CDR3 length is 14 residues. V lost 4 bases and J 7 bases, leaving 14 bases between the germline ends. Germline lookup yields CDR1 SGHNT and CDR2 YYREEE (reference sequence).

The chain uses TRBV5-4 and TRBJ2-2; maybe TRBD1 (6 bases). This TCR derives from an adult woman with Graves' disease, either hyperthyroidism or ophthalmopathy (not recorded which). The sequenced sample consisted of peripheral blood or thyroid tissue (not recorded which). This CDR3 reads CASSKTGTDGELFF. Here the CDR3 DNA reads TGTGCCAGCAGCAAAACAGGGACGGACGGGGAGCTGTTTTTT.